The 23 T cell receptor beta chains listed next were all sequenced from one sample in a study of blood T cell repertoires in COVID-19. Sequenced by immunoSEQ multiplex PCR; TCRdb stores in-frame clones only, minus some. Counted here are some 190,000 clones, around 80% occurring once; the ten biggest clones make up around 4%. Sequencing input: PBMCs or T cells enriched from blood (not recorded which). All receptors come from a man in his thirties or forties with acute COVID-19.

The gene calls are TRBV28 and TRBJ1-6, with a tentative D call TRBD1 (5 bases). Germline V gives CDR1 MDHEN, CDR2 SYDVKM. Trimming removed 4 bases at V and 10 bases at J, with 20 bases between. The CDR3 has 16 residues. The CDR3 loop reads CASSSTDPTDFSPLHF. CDR3 coding DNA: TGTGCCAGCAGTTCGACGGACCCGACAGATTTCTCACCCCTCCACTTT.

The chain has TRBV5-3 and TRBJ1-4; the match to TRBD1 covers 7 bases. TRBV5-3 has ORF status, its function being uncertain. This CDR3 region has 15 residues. Trimming at V came to 1 base and at J to 7 bases, leaving 7 bases not matched to a gene. CDR3 DNA sequence: TGTGCCAGAAGCTTGCGACGACAGGGTATTGAAAAACTGTTTTTT. This translates into CARSLRRQGIEKLFF.

The chain has TRBV2 and TRBJ2-7, with D possibly TRBD1 on 6 matching bases. CDR1 is SNHLY and CDR2 is FYNNEI in the germline V gene. This CDR3 contains 13 residues. V was clipped by 7 bases and J by 6 bases, with 16 bases between them. CDR3 DNA sequence: TGTGCCAGCAAAGGGATGGGGGCAGGCGAGCAGTACTTC. Translated: CASKGMGAGEQYF. Full variable domain (rest looked up from reference TRBV2 and TRBJ2-7): EPEVTQTPSHQVTQMGQEVILRCVPISNHLYFYWYRQILGQKVEFLVSFYNNEISEKSEIFDDQFSVERPDGSNFTLKIRSTKLEDSAMYFCASKGMGAGEQYFGPGTRLTVT.

The V gene is TRBV27, the J gene TRBJ1-6; D possibly corresponds to TRBD1 (5 bases). The CDR3 is 17 amino acids. V lost 3 bases and J lost 0, with 12 bases in between. The germline V gene encodes CDR1 MNHEY and CDR2 SMNVEV (reference sequence). In DNA form, the CDR3 reads TGTGCCAGCAGTTTTTCCCAGGGTATCTCCTATAATTCACCCCTCCACTTT. It is translated as CASSFSQGISYNSPLHF.

This clone has only a few counts. This sequence joins TRBV29-1 and TRBJ1-2; TRBD1 aligns across 11 bases. Germline assignment: CDR1 SQVTM and CDR2 ANQGSEA. V gave up 7 bases and J gave up 8 bases; unmatched junction bases: 9. There are 13 residues in the CDR3. The CDR3 loop is CSARTGGANGYTF. The CDR3 nucleotides are TGCAGCGCCAGGACAGGGGGCGCGAACGGCTACACCTTC.

A note on this clone: This specimen includes other DNA sequences encoding the same CDR3. The rearrangement joins TRBV18 to TRBJ1-5, with 8 positions matching TRBD1. Germline loops: CDR1 KGHSH, CDR2 LQKENI. The J segment lost 5 bases and the V segment lost 3 bases, leaving 3 bases of the junction unmatched. This CDR3 contains 14 residues. CDR3 loop: CASSPGQGYQPQHF. DNA of the CDR3: TGTGCCAGCTCACCTGGACAGGGATATCAGCCCCAGCATTTT.

The rearrangement joins TRBV6-5 to TRBJ2-5; weak D call: TRBD1 (5 bases). This CDR3 has 12 residues. The ends were cut back, 8 bases at V and 7 bases at J, with 14 bases in the middle. Germline V lookup: CDR1 MNHEY, CDR2 SVGAGI. For the CDR3, the DNA is TGTGCCAGCGGGATTCCTGGGGCGACCCAGTACTTC. This translates into CASGIPGATQYF.

This clone is a singleton in its sample. The same CDR3 can be traced to other DNA sequences in this sample. This chain connects TRBV5-1 to TRBJ1-6; 7 positions match TRBD1. The CDR3 is 14 residues long. The V segment lost 3 bases and the J segment 8 bases; nucleotides outside the gene matches: 5. Germline lookup yields CDR1 SGHRS and CDR2 YFSETQ. The CDR3 nucleotides read TGCGCCAGCAGCTCCGGACAGGACTATTCACCCCTCCACTTT. This sequence encodes CASSSGQDYSPLHF.

The rearrangement links TRBV3-1 (or the pseudogene TRBV3-2) to TRBJ1-3; TRBD1 is a possible D gene (5 bases). The CDR3 is 16 amino acids. The germline V gene encodes CDR1 LGHDT and CDR2 YNNKEL (reference sequence). With 1 base removed from V and 0 bases from J, the gap between germline ends came to 10 bases. The DNA for the CDR3 is TGTGCCAGCAGCCAAGTATCGGGGGGCTCTGGAAACACCATATATTTT. As protein: CASSQVSGGSGNTIYF.

The chain's CDR3 is CASSEFSGGSYEQYF. As DNA, the CDR3 is TGTGCCAGCAGTGAGTTTAGCGGGGGGTCCTACGAGCAGTACTTC. The genes are TRBV6-1 and TRBJ2-7; TRBD2 agrees at 10 bases. In germline, CDR1 is MNHNS, CDR2 SASEGT. The CDR3 has 15 residues. The ends lost 3 bases at V and 1 base at J; junction bases unmatched: 3.

This rearrangement joins TRBV7-9 to TRBJ2-7, with a weak D call TRBD1 (6 bases). Trimming stripped 5 bases from V and 2 bases from J, with 22 bases between. The CDR3 is made up of 17 amino acids. Germline-derived CDR1 and CDR2 are SEHNR and FQNEAQ (reference sequence). CDR3 sequence reads: CASSPRDTSAITYEQYF. The CDR3 nucleotides are TGTGCCAGCAGCCCGAGGGACACCAGCGCTATTACCTACGAGCAGTACTTC.

DNA of the CDR3: TGTGCCAGTAGGAACGTTGGGGCTCCTTCTGGAAACACCATATATTTT. It codes for CASRNVGAPSGNTIYF. V gene TRBV19 combines with J gene TRBJ1-3; D may be TRBD1 (5 bases). The V end was cut by 6 bases, the J end by 1 base, with 16 bases between. CDR3 length: 16 amino acids. The germline CDR1 and CDR2 sequences are LNHDA and SQIVND (reference sequence).

The V gene is TRBV3-1 (or the pseudogene TRBV3-2), the J gene TRBJ1-2, with D possibly matching TRBD1 (6 bases). The ends were cut back, 4 bases at V and 5 bases at J, with 17 bases in the middle. The length of the CDR3 is 15 residues. Per the germline V gene, CDR1 is LGHDT and CDR2 is YNNKEL (reference sequence). In DNA, the CDR3 is TGTGCCAGCAGCCTCGGGGGGCGTGACACTTATGGCTACACCTTC. Translation: CASSLGGRDTYGYTF.

This clone was counted a single time. The genes are TRBV5-1 and TRBJ2-7; 7 bases align to TRBD1. Germline CDR1 is SGHRS and CDR2 is YFSETQ. The CDR3 runs 14 residues. With 4 bases clipped from V and 2 bases from J, the junction kept 6 bases outside the gene matches. DNA of the CDR3: TGCGCCAGCAGCGCAACCGGGACAGCCTACGAGCAGTACTTC. Residues: CASSATGTAYEQYF.

This rearrangement joins TRBV4-1 to TRBJ2-3, with 7 bases lining up with TRBD1. The CDR3 contains 16 residues. Germline lookup yields CDR1 MGHRA and CDR2 YSYEKL. V lost 4 bases and J lost 1; bases outside the gene matches: 8. The CDR3 DNA follows: TGCGCCAGCAGCCTTACTCGGACAGGACGCACAGATACGCAGTATTTT. Translating gives CASSLTRTGRTDTQYF.

J is TRBJ2-2 and V is TRBV20-1, with D unclear. CDR3 length equals 11 residues. Between the trimmed V and J ends, which lost 3 bases and 6 bases, there was a span of 5 bases. Germline V CDR1 and CDR2: DFQATT, SNEGSKA (reference sequence). Written as DNA, the CDR3 is TGCAGTGCTAGCAAGCCCGGGGAGCTGTTTTTT. It encodes CSASKPGELFF.

CDR3 region: CASSNPDEQYF. CDR3 sequence (DNA): TGTGCCAGCTCCAACCCGGACGAGCAGTACTTC. The chain is built from TRBV6-5 and TRBJ2-7; D not certain. The CDR3 has 11 residues. V lost 8 bases and J 5 bases, leaving 10 bases between the germline ends. Germline CDR1 is MNHEY and CDR2 is SVGAGI.

This clone is a singleton in its sample. The chain uses TRBV27 and TRBJ1-6; a weak D match, TRBD1 (6 bases). Germline V gene lookup returns CDR1 MNHEY and CDR2 SMNVEV (reference sequence). CDR3 length: 18 residues. Trimming cost V 1 base and J 0 bases, with 13 bases left between them. The CDR3 DNA follows: TGTGCCAGCAGTTTATATGGGGGCCAGAGCTCCTATAATTCACCCCTCCACTTT. Translating gives CASSLYGGQSSYNSPLHF.

The chain has TRBV19 and TRBJ2-2; the D gene is possibly TRBD1 (6 bases). Trimming left V 5 bases short and J 0 bases short, with 13 bases between. Germline V CDR1 and CDR2: LNHDA, SQIVND (reference sequence). This CDR3 has 16 residues. The DNA of the CDR3 is TGTGCCAGTAGTCCGGAAGGACAGACGAACACCGGGGAGCTGTTTTTT. This translates into CASSPEGQTNTGELFF. Using reference TRBV19 and TRBJ2-2 for the parts outside the CDR3, the full variable domain is DGGITQSPKYLFRKEGQNVTLSCEQNLNHDAMYWYRQDPGQGLRLIYYSQIVNDFQKGDIAEGYSVSREKKESFPLTVTSAQKNPTAFYLCASSPEGQTNTGELFFGEGSRLTVL.

The CDR3 protein is CASSEGVPGNSPLHF. CDR3 DNA: TGTGCCAGCAGTGAGGGCGTACCGGGTAATTCACCCCTCCACTTT. V gene TRBV28 combines with J gene TRBJ1-6, with D hard to call. Per the germline V gene, CDR1 is MDHEN and CDR2 is SYDVKM. There are 15 residues in the CDR3. Trimming took off 5 bases at V and 6 bases at J, with 14 bases between the two ends.

A remark on this clone: The same CDR3 is also encoded by other DNA sequences in this sample. The chain carries TRBV2 and TRBJ1-4, with 8 positions matching TRBD1. In germline, CDR1 is SNHLY, CDR2 FYNNEI. This CDR3 region has 14 residues. J lost 4 bases, V lost 5 bases, and 3 bases had no gene match. The CDR3 DNA follows: TGTGCCAGCAGTACAGGGGGGGTTAATGAAAAACTGTTTTTT. Amino acids: CASSTGGVNEKLFF.

This sequence joins TRBV15 and TRBJ1-2, with D unresolved. V dropped 0 bases and J dropped 10 bases, with 9 bases sitting between them. CDR1 is LNHNV and CDR2 is YYDKDF in the germline V gene (reference sequence). This CDR3 region has 12 residues. CDR3 bases: TGTGCCACCAGCAGAGATGACATTTTCTACACCTTC. Amino acid sequence: CATSRDDIFYTF.

This rearrangement joins TRBV19 to TRBJ2-7; 8 nucleotides align to TRBD1. CDR3 length: 15 residues. CDR1 is LNHDA and CDR2 is SQIVND in the germline V gene (reference sequence). The J segment lost 7 bases and the V segment lost 6 bases, leaving 14 bases of the junction unmatched. The CDR3 region has the DNA TGTGCCAGTAGCCCGGACAGGGTAACCTGGGGGGAGCAGTACTTC. It is translated as CASSPDRVTWGEQYF.